This TCR beta chain was obtained from a study of cytomegalovirus exposure and HLA in healthy donors. Study-wide points: Later on, an analysis tied over 15,000 TCR beta sequences to HLA alleles at 0.05 false discovery rate.

Note on this clone: Antigen specificity is unknown.

The PCR had 60 Vbeta and 13 Jbeta primers. Methods used by the authors: The authors later counted about 80 million unique TCR beta chains, some 10 million of them shared. Profiling relied on immunoSEQ multiplex PCR, and the TCRdb table lists in-frame clones only, not all of them. The D gene and trimming were derived from the DNA, and the V and J assignments and clone size from that table. The top ten hold less than 4.5% of the sample, which has 100,000 or so clones, around two thirds seen once. This CDR3 comprises 12 residues. CDR1 is SNHLY and CDR2 is FYNNEI in the germline V gene. Trimming took off 5 bases at V and 6 bases at J, with 11 bases between the two ends.

Material: PBMCs. V is TRBV2 and J is TRBJ2-7; perhaps TRBD1 as D (5 bases). This receptor was identified in a man aged 25 to 45 in good health and CMV-seropositive. CDR3 amino acids: CASSLAGREQYF. In nucleotides, the CDR3 is TGTGCCAGCAGTTTAGCAGGGCGCGAGCAGTACTTC.